This T cell receptor beta chain was obtained from a study of regulatory T cells in long-lasting Graves disease. Germline V gene lookup returns CDR1 SGHNT and CDR2 YENEEA. V lost 5 bases to trimming and J lost 6 bases; unmatched junction nucleotides: 4. The CDR3 has 16 amino acids. The table lists this clonotype with a few counts. Time point described: newly diagnosed GD, antithyroid drugs for less than 3 months. From RNA extracted from PBMCs, the TCR library was made. Patients hailed from an endocrinology department in Xi'an, China. Construction of TCR beta libraries relied on iRepertoire HTBI primers and on Arm-PCR targeting CDR3 regions. TCRdb used MiXCR to reprocess the multiplex PCR reads, holding one entry per CDR3 protein. The sample holds around 450,000 distinct CDR3 sequences; about 15% are singletons and the top ten take 16%. These data were also filed under a second study, of T cells in Graves' hyperthyroidism and ophthalmopathy. That paper states: The diagnoses drew upon clinical symptoms, serum thyroxine and TRAb, thyroid ultrasound and orbital computed tomography.

The clonotype was recovered from a woman in her twenties or thirties with Graves disease. Sequencing was performed on peripheral blood mononuclear cells (PBMCs), taken at new diagnosis, from a patient treated with antithyroid drugs. This chain joins TRBV11-3 and TRBJ2-2, with 15 nucleotides matching TRBD2. CDR3 bases: TGTGCCAGCAGCGCCGGGACTAGCGGGAGGCCCGGGGAGCTGTTTTTT. This codes for CASSAGTSGRPGELFF. Combining the CDR3 with reference TRBV11-3 and TRBJ2-2 gives the whole variable domain EAGVVQSPRYKIIEKKQPVAFWCNPISGHNTLYWYLQNLGQGPELLIRYENEEAVDDSQLPKDRFSAERLKGVDSTLKIQPAELGDSAVYLCASSAGTSGRPGELFFGEGSRLTVL.